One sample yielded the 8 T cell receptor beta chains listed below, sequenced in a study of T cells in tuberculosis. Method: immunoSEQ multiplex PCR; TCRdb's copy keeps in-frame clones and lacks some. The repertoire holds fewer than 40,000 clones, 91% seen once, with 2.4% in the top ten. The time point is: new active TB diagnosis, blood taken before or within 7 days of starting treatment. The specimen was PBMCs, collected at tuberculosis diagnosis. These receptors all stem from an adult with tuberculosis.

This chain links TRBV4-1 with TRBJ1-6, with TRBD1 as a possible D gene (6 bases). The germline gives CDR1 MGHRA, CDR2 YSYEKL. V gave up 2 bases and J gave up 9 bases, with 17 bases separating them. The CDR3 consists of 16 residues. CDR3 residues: CASSQPLREGGSPLHF. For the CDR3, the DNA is TGCGCCAGCAGCCAACCCCTCAGGGAAGGGGGTTCACCCCTCCACTTT.

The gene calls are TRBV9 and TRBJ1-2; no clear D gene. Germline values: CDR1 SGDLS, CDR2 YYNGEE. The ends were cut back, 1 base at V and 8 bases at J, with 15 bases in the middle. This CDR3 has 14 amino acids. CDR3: CASSVLGRSKGYTF. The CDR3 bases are TGTGCCAGCAGCGTATTAGGGAGGAGTAAGGGCTACACCTTC.

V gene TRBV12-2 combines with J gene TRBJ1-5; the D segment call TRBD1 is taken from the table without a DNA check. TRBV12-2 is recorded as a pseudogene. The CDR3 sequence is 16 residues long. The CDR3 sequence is CASRHRGLIKGQPQHF. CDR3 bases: TGTGCAAGTCGCCACAGGGGGCTGATAAAGGGTCAGCCCCAGCATTTT.

The CDR3 is CASSRLAGINEQYF. The CDR3 DNA sequence: TGTGCCAGCAGTAGACTAGCGGGGATCAACGAGCAGTACTTC. The chain is built from TRBV2 and TRBJ2-7; TRBD2 agrees at 11 bases. The germline CDR1 and CDR2 sequences are SNHLY and FYNNEI. The CDR3 length is 14 residues. The trim removed 5 bases at V and 5 bases at J, leaving 5 bases unmatched.

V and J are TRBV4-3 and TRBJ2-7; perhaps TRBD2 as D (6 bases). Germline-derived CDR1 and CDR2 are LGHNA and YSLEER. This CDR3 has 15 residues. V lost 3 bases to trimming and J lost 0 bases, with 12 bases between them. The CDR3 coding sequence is TGCGCCAGCAGCCAGGGACTCTGGAGCTCCTACGAGCAGTACTTC. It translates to CASSQGLWSSYEQYF.

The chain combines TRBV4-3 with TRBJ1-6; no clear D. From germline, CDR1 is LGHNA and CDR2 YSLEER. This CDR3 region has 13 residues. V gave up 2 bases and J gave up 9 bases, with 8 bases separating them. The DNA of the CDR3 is TGCGCCAGCAGCCAACGTTCCGGTTCACCCCTCCACTTT. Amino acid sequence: CASSQRSGSPLHF.

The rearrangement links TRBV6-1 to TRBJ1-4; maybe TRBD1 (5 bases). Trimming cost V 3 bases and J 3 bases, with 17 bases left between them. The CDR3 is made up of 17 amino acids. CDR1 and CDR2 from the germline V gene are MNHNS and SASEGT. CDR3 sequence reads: CASSEERDPASNEKLFF. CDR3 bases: TGTGCCAGCAGTGAGGAGCGGGACCCGGCTTCTAATGAAAAACTGTTTTTT.

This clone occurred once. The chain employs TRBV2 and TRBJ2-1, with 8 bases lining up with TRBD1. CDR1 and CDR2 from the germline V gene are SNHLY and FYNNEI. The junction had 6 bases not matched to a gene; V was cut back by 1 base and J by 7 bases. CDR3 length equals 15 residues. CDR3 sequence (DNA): TGTGCCAGCAGTGAAGAGGCAGGGGGCGAGAATGAGCAGTTCTTC. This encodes CASSEEAGGENEQFF.